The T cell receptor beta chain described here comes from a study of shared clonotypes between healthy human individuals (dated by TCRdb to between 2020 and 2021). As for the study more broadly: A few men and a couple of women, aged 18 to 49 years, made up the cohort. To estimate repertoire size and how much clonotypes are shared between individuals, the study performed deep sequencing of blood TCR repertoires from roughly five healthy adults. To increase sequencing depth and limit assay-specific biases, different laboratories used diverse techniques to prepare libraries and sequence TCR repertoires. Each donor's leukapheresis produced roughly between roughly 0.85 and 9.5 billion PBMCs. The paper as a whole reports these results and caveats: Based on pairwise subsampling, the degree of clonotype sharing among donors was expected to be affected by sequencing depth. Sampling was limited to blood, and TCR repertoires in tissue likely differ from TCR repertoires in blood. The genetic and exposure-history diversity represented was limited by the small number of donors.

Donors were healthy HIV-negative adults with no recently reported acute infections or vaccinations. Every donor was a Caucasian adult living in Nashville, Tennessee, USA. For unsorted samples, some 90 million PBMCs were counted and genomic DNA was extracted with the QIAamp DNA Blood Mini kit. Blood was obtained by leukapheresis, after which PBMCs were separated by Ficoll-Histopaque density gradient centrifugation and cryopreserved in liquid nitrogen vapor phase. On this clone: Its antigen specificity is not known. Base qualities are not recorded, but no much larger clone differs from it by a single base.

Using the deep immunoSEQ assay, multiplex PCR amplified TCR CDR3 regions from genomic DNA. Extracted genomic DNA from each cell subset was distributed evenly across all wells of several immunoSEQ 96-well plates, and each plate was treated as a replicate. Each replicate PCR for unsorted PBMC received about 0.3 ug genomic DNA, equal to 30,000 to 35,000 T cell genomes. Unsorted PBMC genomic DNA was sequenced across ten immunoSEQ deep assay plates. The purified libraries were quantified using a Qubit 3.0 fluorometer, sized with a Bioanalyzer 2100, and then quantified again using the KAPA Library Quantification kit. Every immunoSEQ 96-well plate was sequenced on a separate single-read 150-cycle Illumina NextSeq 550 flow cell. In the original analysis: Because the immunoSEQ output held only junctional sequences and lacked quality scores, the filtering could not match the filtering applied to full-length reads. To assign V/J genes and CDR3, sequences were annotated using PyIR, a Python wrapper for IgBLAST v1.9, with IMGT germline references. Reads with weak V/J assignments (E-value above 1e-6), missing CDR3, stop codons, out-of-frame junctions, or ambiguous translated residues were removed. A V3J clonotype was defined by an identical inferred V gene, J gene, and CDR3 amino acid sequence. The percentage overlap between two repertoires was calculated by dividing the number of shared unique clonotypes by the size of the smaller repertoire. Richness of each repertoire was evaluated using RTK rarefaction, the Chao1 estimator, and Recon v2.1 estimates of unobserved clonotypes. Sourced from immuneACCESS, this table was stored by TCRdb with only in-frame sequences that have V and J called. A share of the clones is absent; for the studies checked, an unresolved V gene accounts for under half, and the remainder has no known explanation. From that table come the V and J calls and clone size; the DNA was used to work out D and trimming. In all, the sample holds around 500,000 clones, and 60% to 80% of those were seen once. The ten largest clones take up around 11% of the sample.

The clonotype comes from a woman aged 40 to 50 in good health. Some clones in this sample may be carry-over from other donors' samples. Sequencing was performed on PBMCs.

The CDR3 reads as follows: CASNSPAIGSGELFF. The DNA sequence is given as TGTGCCAGCAACAGCCCGGCGATTGGGTCCGGGGAGCTGTTTTTT. Recombination joined TRBV28 with TRBJ2-2; there is no confident call for the D gene. Relative to germline, V is 7 bases shorter and J is 6 bases shorter, with 18 bases between their ends. The CDR3, cysteine through phenylalanine, is 15 amino acids long. Just the 45-base CDR3 DNA is kept, in frame starting at base 1. From a lookup of the germline V gene, CDR1 and CDR2 are MDHEN and SYDVKM.